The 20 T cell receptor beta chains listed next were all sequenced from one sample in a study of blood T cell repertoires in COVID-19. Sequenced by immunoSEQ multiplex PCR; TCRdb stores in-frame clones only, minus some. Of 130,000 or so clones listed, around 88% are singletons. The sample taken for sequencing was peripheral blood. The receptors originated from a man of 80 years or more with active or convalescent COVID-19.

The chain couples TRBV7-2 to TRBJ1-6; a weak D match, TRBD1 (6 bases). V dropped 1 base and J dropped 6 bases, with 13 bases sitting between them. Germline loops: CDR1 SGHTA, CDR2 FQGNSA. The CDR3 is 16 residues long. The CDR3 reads CASSLEGGPGNSPLHF. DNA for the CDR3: TGTGCCAGCAGCTTAGAGGGGGGGCCTGGTAATTCACCCCTCCACTTT.

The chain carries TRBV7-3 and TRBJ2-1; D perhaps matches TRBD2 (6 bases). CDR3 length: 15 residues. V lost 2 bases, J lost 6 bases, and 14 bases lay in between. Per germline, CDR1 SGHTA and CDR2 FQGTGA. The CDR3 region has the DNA TGTGCCAGCAGCTTATGGTGGGGGGTTGGCAATGAGCAGTTCTTC. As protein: CASSLWWGVGNEQFF.

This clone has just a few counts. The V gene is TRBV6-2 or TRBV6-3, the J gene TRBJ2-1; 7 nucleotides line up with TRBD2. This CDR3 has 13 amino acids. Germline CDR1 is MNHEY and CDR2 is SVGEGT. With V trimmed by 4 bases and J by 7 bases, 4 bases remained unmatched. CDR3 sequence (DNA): TGTGCCAGCAGTTCACGGGGGGTTAATGAGCAGTTCTTC. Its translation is CASSSRGVNEQFF.

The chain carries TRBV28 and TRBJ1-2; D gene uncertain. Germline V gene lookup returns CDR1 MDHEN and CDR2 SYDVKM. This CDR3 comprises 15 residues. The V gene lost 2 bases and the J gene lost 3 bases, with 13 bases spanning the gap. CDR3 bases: TGTGCCAGCAGTTTACAGTCGAATCGGGACTATGGCTACACCTTC. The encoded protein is CASSLQSNRDYGYTF.

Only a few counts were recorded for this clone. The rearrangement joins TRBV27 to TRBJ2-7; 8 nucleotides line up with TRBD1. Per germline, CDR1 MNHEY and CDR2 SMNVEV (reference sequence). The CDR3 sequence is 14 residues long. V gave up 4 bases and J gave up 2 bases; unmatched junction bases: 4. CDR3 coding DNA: TGTGCCAGCAGTTCAGACAGGGGCGCCTACGAGCAGTACTTC. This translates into CASSSDRGAYEQYF.

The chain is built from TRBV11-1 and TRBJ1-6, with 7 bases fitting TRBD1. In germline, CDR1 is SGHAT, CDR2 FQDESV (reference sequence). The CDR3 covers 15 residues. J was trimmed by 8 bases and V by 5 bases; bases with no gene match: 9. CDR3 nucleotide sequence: TGTGCCAGCAGCGACAGCACAGGGGTAGATTCACCCCTCCACTTT. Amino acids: CASSDSTGVDSPLHF.

CDR3 nucleotides: TGTGCCAGCAGCTTGTTTAGCGGGGAATTGGGGACCCAGTACTTC. Translation: CASSLFSGELGTQYF. This chain connects TRBV5-5 to TRBJ2-5; 8 bases match TRBD2. V gave up 1 base and J gave up 7 bases; unmatched junction bases: 9. The CDR3 has 15 residues. Germline values: CDR1 SGHKS, CDR2 YYEKEE (reference sequence).

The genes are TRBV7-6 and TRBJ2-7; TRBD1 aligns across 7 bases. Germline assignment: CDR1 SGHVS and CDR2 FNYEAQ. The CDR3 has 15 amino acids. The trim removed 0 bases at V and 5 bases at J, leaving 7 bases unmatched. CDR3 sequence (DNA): TGTGCCAGCAGCTTAGCGGGGCTAGGGGGCGACGAGCAGTACTTC. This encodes CASSLAGLGGDEQYF.

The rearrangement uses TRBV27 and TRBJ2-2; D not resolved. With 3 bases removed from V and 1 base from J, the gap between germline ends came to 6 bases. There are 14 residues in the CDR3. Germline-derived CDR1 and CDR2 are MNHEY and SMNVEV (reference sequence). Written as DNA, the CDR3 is TGTGCCAGCAGTTTTTTACAGAACACCGGGGAGCTGTTTTTT. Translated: CASSFLQNTGELFF.

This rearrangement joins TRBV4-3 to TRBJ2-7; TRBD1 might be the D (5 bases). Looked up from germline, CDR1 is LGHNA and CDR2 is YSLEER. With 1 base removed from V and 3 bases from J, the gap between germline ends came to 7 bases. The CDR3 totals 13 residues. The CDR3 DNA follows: TGCGCCAGCAGCCAAGGCAGGGACTACGAGCAGTACTTC. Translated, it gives CASSQGRDYEQYF.

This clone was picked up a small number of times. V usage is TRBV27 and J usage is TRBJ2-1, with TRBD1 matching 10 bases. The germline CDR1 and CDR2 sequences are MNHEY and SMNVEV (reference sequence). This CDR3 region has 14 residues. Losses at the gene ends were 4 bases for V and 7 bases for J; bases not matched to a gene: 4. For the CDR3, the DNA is TGTGCCAGCAGTTGGACAGGGGGAGTAAATGAGCAGTTCTTC. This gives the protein CASSWTGGVNEQFF.

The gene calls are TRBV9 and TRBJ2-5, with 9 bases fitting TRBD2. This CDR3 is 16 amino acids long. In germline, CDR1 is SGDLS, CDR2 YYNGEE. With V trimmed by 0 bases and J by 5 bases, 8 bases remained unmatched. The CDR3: CASSVAPRGGLETQYF. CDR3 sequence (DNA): TGTGCCAGCAGCGTAGCTCCGCGGGGGGGCCTCGAGACCCAGTACTTC.

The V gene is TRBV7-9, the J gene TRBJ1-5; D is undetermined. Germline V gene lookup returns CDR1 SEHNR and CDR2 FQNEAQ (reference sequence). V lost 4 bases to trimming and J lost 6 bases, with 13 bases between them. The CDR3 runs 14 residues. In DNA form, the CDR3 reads TGTGCCAGCAGCTCCACGATCGAGCCTCAGCCCCAGCATTTT. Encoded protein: CASSSTIEPQPQHF. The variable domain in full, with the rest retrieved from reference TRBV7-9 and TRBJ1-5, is DTGVSQNPRHKITKRGQNVTFRCDPISEHNRLYWYRQTLGQGPEFLTYFQNEAQLEKSRLLSDRFSAERPKGSFSTLEIQRTEQGDSAMYLCASSSTIEPQPQHFGDGTRLSIL.

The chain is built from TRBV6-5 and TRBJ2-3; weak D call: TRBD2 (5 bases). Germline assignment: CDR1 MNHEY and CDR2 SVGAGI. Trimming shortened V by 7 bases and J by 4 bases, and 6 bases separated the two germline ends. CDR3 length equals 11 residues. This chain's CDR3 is CASTAADTQYF. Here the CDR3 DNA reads TGTGCCAGCACAGCGGCAGATACGCAGTATTTT.

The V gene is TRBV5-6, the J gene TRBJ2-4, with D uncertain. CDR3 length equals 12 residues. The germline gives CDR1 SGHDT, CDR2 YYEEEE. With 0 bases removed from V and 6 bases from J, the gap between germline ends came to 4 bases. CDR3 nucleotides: TGTGCCAGCAGCTTGGGGCTAAACATTCAGTACTTC. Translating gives CASSLGLNIQYF.

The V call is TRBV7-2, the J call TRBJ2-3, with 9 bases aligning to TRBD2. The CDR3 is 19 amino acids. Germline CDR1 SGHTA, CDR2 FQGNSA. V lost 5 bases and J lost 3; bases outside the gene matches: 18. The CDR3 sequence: CASSLRPLLAGGPTDTQYF. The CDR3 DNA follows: TGTGCCAGCAGCCTACGGCCCCTCCTCGCGGGGGGGCCGACAGATACGCAGTATTTT.

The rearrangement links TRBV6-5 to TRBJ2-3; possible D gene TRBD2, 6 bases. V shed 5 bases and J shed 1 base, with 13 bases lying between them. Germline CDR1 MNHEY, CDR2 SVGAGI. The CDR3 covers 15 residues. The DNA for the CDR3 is TGTGCCAGCAGTCAACTAGCAGTCGGCACAGATACGCAGTATTTT. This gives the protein CASSQLAVGTDTQYF.

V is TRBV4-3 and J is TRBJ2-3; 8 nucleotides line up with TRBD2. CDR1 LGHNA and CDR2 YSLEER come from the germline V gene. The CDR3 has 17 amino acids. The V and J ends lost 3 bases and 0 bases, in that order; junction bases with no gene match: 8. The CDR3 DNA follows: TGCGCCAGCAGCCACGATTTTACTAGCGGCAGCACAGATACGCAGTATTTT. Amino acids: CASSHDFTSGSTDTQYF.

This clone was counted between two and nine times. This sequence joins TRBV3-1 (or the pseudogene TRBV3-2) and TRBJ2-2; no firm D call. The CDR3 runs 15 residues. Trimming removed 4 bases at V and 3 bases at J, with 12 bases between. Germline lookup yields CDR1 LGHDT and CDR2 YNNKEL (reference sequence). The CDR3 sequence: CASSPNPQYTGELFF. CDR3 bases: TGTGCCAGCAGCCCAAACCCCCAGTACACCGGGGAGCTGTTTTTT.

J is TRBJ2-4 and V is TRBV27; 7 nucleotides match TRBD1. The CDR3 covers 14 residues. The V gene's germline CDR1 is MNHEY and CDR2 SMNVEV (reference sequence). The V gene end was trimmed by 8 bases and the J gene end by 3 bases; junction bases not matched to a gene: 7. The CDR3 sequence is CASASDRDKNIQYF. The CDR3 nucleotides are TGTGCCAGCGCGTCCGACAGGGACAAAAACATTCAGTACTTC.